The entry below gives a single TCR beta chain sequence along with its context. This specimen belongs to a study of Ad26.COV2.S vaccination and SARS-CoV-2 variants. Germline CDR1 reads SGHNT; CDR2 reads YENEEA. The CDR3 length is 14 residues. V shed 4 bases, J shed 7 bases, and the junction held 5 bases outside the gene matches. Measured with immunoSEQ multiplex PCR; TCRdb has only the in-frame clones, and not every one. This table has a few hundred thousand clones, roughly 91% appearing once. The sample's treatment: some 20 received Ad26.COV2.S at low or high dose, single or two shots; about 5 received placebo; per-sample allocation not given. It was on day 63 after the first vaccine or placebo injection that samples were taken. Built on an Ad26 vector, the vaccine expressed Wuhan-strain SARS-CoV-2 spike.

The V call is TRBV11-3, the J call TRBJ2-2; 8 nucleotides agree with TRBD1. The sample consisted of peripheral blood, taken in a trial of Ad26.COV2.S vaccine versus placebo. The sequence was obtained from a person between 18 and 60 years old who received the Ad26.COV2.S COVID-19 vaccine or a placebo. The CDR3 region has the DNA TGTGCCAGCAGCTCAAACAGGGGGATCGGGGAGCTGTTTTTT. This encodes CASSSNRGIGELFF.